This record concerns one T cell receptor (beta chain) sequence. This record comes from a study of Ad26.COV2.S vaccination and SARS-CoV-2 variants. On the study more broadly: It was the COV1001 Ad26.COV2.S trial arm that included the donor. In the study, Ad26.COV2.S was injected intramuscularly once, or twice 56 days apart.

Treatment here: roughly 19 received Ad26.COV2.S at low or high dose, single or two shots; 5 received placebo; per-sample allocation not given. The investigators took samples on day 63 after the first vaccine or placebo injection. Produced via immunoSEQ multiplex PCR; TCRdb's table is partial and in-frame only. The data hold some 250,000 clones, with approximately 87% observed a single time. This specimen was peripheral blood, taken in a trial of Ad26.COV2.S vaccine versus placebo. This clonotype originated in a person between 18 and 65 years old who received the Ad26.COV2.S COVID-19 vaccine or a placebo.

The CDR3 sequence is CASSSYSGLAGNTQYF. CDR3 bases: TGTGCCAGCAGTAGTTATTCGGGACTAGCGGGAAATACGCAGTATTTT. V is TRBV28 and J is TRBJ2-3; 13 bases match TRBD2. The V segment lost 5 bases and the J segment 7 bases; nucleotides outside the gene matches: 9. The CDR3 has 16 residues. Germline V lookup: CDR1 MDHEN, CDR2 SYDVKM.